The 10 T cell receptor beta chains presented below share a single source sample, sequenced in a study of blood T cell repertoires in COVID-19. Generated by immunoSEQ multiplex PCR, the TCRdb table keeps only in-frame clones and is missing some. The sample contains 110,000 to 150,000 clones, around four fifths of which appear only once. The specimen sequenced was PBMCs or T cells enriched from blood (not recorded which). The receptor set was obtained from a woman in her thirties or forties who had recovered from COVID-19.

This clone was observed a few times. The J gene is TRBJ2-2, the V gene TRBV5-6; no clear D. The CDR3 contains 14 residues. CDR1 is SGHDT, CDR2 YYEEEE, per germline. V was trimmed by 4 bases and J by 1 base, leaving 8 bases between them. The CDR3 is CASSHDWNTGELFF. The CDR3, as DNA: TGTGCCAGCAGCCACGACTGGAACACCGGGGAGCTGTTTTTT.

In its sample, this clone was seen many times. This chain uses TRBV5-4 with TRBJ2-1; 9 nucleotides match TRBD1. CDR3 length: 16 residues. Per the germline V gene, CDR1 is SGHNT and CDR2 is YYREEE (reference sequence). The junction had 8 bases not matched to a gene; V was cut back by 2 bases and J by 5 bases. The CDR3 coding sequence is TGTGCCAGCAGCTTAGGGGGGACAGGGCCAAACAATGAGCAGTTCTTC. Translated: CASSLGGTGPNNEQFF.

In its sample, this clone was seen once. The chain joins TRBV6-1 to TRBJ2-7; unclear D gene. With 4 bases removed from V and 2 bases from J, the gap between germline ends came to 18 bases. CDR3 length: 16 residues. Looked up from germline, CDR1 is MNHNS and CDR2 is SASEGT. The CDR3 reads CASSADPGFRAYEQYF. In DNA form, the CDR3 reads TGTGCCAGCAGTGCCGATCCCGGGTTCCGCGCCTACGAGCAGTACTTC.

The CDR3 region is CASSLEPGQTSIQYF. CDR3 DNA sequence: TGTGCCAGCAGCTTAGAGCCGGGACAGACAAGCATTCAGTACTTC. The chain joins TRBV11-2 to TRBJ2-4; TRBD1 aligns across 7 bases. V lost 0 bases to trimming and J lost 9 bases; unmatched junction nucleotides: 8. Germline values: CDR1 SGHAT, CDR2 FQNNGV. This CDR3 comprises 15 residues.

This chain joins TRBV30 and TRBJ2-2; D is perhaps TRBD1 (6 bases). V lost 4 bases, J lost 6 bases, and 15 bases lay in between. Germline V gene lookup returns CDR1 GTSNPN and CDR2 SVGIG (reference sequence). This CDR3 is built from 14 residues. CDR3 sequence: CAWKRQEKAGELFF. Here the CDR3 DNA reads TGTGCCTGGAAAAGACAGGAAAAGGCCGGGGAGCTGTTTTTT.

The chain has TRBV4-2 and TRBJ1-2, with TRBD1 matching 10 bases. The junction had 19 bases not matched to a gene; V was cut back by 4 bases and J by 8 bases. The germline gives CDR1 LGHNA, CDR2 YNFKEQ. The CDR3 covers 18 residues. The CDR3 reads CASSRPTGGADHPGGYTF. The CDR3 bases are TGTGCCAGCAGCCGCCCGACAGGGGGCGCAGACCACCCAGGGGGCTACACCTTC.

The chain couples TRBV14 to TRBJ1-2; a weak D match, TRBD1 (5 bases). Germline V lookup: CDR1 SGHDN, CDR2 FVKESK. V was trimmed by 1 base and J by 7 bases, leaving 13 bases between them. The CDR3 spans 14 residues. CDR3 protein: CASSQGRGIFGYTF. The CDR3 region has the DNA TGTGCCAGCAGCCAAGGAAGGGGTATCTTTGGCTACACCTTC.

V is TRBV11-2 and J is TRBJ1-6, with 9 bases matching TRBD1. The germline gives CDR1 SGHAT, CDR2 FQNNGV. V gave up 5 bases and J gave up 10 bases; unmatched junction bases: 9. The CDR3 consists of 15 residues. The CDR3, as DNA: TGTGCCAGCAGCCCCAGGACAGGGGAAGGCTCACCCCTCCACTTT. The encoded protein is CASSPRTGEGSPLHF.

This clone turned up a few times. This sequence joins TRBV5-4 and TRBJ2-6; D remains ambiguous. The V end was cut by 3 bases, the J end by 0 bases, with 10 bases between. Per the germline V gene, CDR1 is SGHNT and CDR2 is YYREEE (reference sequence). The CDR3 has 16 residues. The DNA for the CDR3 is TGTGCCAGCAGCTCCCTTGGCAGCTCTGGGGCCAACGTCCTGACTTTC. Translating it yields CASSSLGSSGANVLTF.

CDR3 residues: CASLVGRNTEAFF. CDR3 nucleotide sequence: TGTGCCAGCTTGGTTGGGCGGAACACTGAAGCTTTCTTT. The rearrangement joins TRBV2 to TRBJ1-1; no clear D gene. V shed 8 bases and J shed 1 base, with 11 bases lying between them. The germline V gene encodes CDR1 SNHLY and CDR2 FYNNEI. There are 13 residues in the CDR3.